The clone carrying this T cell receptor (beta chain) was detected only once. Its target is unknown. The record originates from a study of CD8 T cells in Susac syndrome. Study outcomes and limitations: Regarding the TCR sequencing and HLA analysis, the study admitted that a relatively small number of individuals were involved.

TCR beta sequencing covered blood CD8+ and CD4+ T cells. The study used treatment-naive patients who had stable or active relapsing-remitting disease as multiple sclerosis controls. Random hexamers served to reverse transcribe about 0.5 to 1 ug RNA. Using its own MiXCR run on the immunoSEQ multiplex PCR reads, TCRdb lists one record per CDR3 protein. The sample shows about 250,000 distinct CDR3 sequences, just over 90% of them seen only once. The CDR3 is 13 amino acids. Germline values: CDR1 DFQATT, CDR2 SNEGSKA (reference sequence). The V gene lost 4 bases and the J gene lost 0 bases, with 9 bases spanning the gap.

The sample was CD4+ T cells from PBMCs. The chain couples TRBV20-1 to TRBJ1-1; a weak D match, TRBD1 (6 bases). This receptor was obtained from a human donor with multiple sclerosis. CDR3 nucleotide sequence: TGCAGTGCTATCCCAGGGGTGAACACTGAAGCTTTCTTT. Translated: CSAIPGVNTEAFF.